Below, 3 T cell receptor beta chains from the same sample are listed, as sequenced in a study of cytomegalovirus exposure and HLA in healthy donors. The PCR used 60 Vbeta and 13 Jbeta primers. TCRdb's copy holds only in-frame clones and misses some; the assay was immunoSEQ multiplex PCR. The data contain 170,000 or so clones, around 80% of them singletons. Sequencing was performed on PBMCs. Every receptor here comes from a woman aged 50 to 60 in good health and CMV-seropositive.

In this sample, this clone turned up once. The CDR3 coding sequence is TGCGCCAGCAGCAGGGACAGGGGGTACGAGCAGTACTTC. Translating it yields CASSRDRGYEQYF. The chain has TRBV4-1 and TRBJ2-7; 11 bases align to TRBD1. This CDR3 has 13 amino acids. Germline-derived CDR1 and CDR2 are MGHRA and YSYEKL. The J segment lost 4 bases and the V segment lost 5 bases, leaving 1 base of the junction unmatched.

This rearrangement joins TRBV2 to TRBJ2-1; possible D gene TRBD1, 5 bases. CDR3 size: 13 residues. Per the germline V gene, CDR1 is SNHLY and CDR2 is FYNNEI. The V gene lost 2 bases and the J gene lost 5 bases, with 7 bases spanning the gap. This chain's CDR3 is CASSEQGNNEQFF. CDR3 bases: TGTGCCAGCAGTGAACAGGGCAACAATGAGCAGTTCTTC.

The chain has TRBV19 and TRBJ1-5; D unclear. The CDR3 runs 13 residues. V lost 7 bases, J lost 0 bases, and 7 bases lay in between. CDR1 is LNHDA and CDR2 is SQIVND in the germline V gene (reference sequence). CDR3 in amino acids: CASTADSNQPQHF. In nucleotides, the CDR3 is TGTGCCAGTACTGCGGATAGCAATCAGCCCCAGCATTTT.